The rows below give T cell receptor beta chains drawn from one sample of a study of human T cells and chemical hapten exposure. MiXCR was run by TCRdb on the RACE reads, yielding one entry per CDR3 protein. The sample yields about 100,000 distinct CDR3 sequences, 9.5% to 11% seen once. The sequencing here drew on whole blood, taken in connection with sensitization to the hapten diphenylcyclopropenone (DPC). The receptors stem from a woman in her 40s with alopecia areata. Some clones in this sample may be carry-over from other donors' samples. Each CDR3 is given with its conserved first and last residue. The order of the fields is D gene, clone size, J gene, V gene, CDR3 DNA, CDR3 protein. A D gene is named only where the DNA matches it firmly. A clone size is listed for some rows: how often the clone was seen (once, few, many), or a class if it is expanded.

D gene: NA; clone size: many; J gene: TRBJ2-2; V gene: TRBV28; CDR3 DNA: TGTGCCAGCAGCCCCGGTACTAGGGATACCGGGGAGCTGTTTTTT; CDR3 protein: CASSPGTRDTGELFF
D gene: NA; clone size: few; J gene: TRBJ1-5; V gene: TRBV20-1; CDR3 DNA: TGCAGTGCTCCTGGCGGGGGATTAAATCAGCCCCAGCATTTT; CDR3 protein: CSAPGGGLNQPQHF
D gene: NA; clone size: many; J gene: TRBJ1-1; V gene: TRBV14; CDR3 DNA: TGTGCCAGCAGCCAAGACAGGAAAGGCAACACTGAAGCTTTCTTT; CDR3 protein: CASSQDRKGNTEAFF
D gene: NA; clone size: many; J gene: TRBJ2-3; V gene: TRBV7-2; CDR3 DNA: TGTGCCAGCAGCTCCGGTACAGATACGCAGTATTTT; CDR3 protein: CASSSGTDTQYF
D gene: NA; clone size: few; J gene: TRBJ2-7; V gene: TRBV11-2; CDR3 DNA: TGTGCCAGCAGCTTAGAGCGGGGGCCTTCCTACGAGCAGTACTTC; CDR3 protein: CASSLERGPSYEQYF
D gene: NA; clone size: few; J gene: TRBJ2-1; V gene: TRBV3-1; CDR3 DNA: TGTGCCAGCAGCCATCTGCCCAATCCGGATGAGCAGTTCTTC; CDR3 protein: CASSHLPNPDEQFF
D gene: NA; clone size: NA; J gene: TRBJ2-5; V gene: TRBV7-2; CDR3 DNA: TGTGCCAGCAGAGACCGGACTACTCCCCAAGAGACCCAGTACTTC; CDR3 protein: CASRDRTTPQETQYF
D gene: TRBD2; clone size: many; J gene: TRBJ2-1; V gene: TRBV13; CDR3 DNA: TGTGCCAGCAGCTTTCAGGCGGGGGGGGCCCCCAATGAGCAGTTCTTC; CDR3 protein: CASSFQAGGAPNEQFF
D gene: NA; clone size: NA; J gene: TRBJ2-6; V gene: TRBV6-2/TRBV6-3; CDR3 DNA: TGTGCCAGCAGTGACAACTCTGGGGCCAACGTCCTGACTTTC; CDR3 protein: CASSDNSGANVLTF
D gene: TRBD1; clone size: NA; J gene: TRBJ1-1; V gene: TRBV30; CDR3 DNA: TGTGCCTACGCCAGGGGGTTCGCTGAAGCTTTCTTT; CDR3 protein: CAYARGFAEAFF
D gene: NA; clone size: few; J gene: TRBJ2-2; V gene: TRBV27; CDR3 DNA: TGTGCCAGCAGTCACGGGACTCCCGGGACCGGGGAGCTGTTTTTT; CDR3 protein: CASSHGTPGTGELFF
D gene: NA; clone size: few; J gene: TRBJ2-2; V gene: TRBV9; CDR3 DNA: TGTGCCAGCAGCGTAGAGGGGGACGGGGAGCTGTTTTTT; CDR3 protein: CASSVEGDGELFF
D gene: NA; clone size: many; J gene: TRBJ2-7; V gene: TRBV6-6; CDR3 DNA: TGTGCCAGCAGTCACAGCGAGAGCTCCTACGAGCAGTACTTC; CDR3 protein: CASSHSESSYEQYF
D gene: NA; clone size: NA; J gene: TRBJ2-1; V gene: TRBV6-5; CDR3 DNA: TGTGCCGTCGGCAGGAATGAGCAGTTCTTC; CDR3 protein: CAVGRNEQFF
D gene: NA; clone size: NA; J gene: TRBJ1-3; V gene: TRBV3-1; CDR3 DNA: TGTGCCAGCAGCACTTTCTCCACGGTTAGCTCTGGAAACACCATATATTTT; CDR3 protein: CASSTFSTVSSGNTIYF
D gene: TRBD2; clone size: NA; J gene: TRBJ2-5; V gene: TRBV3-1; CDR3 DNA: TGTGCCAGCAGCACAGGAGGGAGACTAGCGGGGATCCAAGAGACCCAGTACTTC; CDR3 protein: CASSTGGRLAGIQETQYF
D gene: NA; clone size: NA; J gene: TRBJ1-4; V gene: TRBV6-5; CDR3 DNA: TGTGCCAGCAGTTACTCGAGGTCCAGTCGGAGTGAAAAACTGTTTTTT; CDR3 protein: CASSYSRSSRSEKLFF
D gene: NA; clone size: many; J gene: TRBJ2-5; V gene: TRBV7-3; CDR3 DNA: TGTGCCAGCAGCTCCTATGGGGGGGCAGAGAAAGAGACCCAGTACTTC; CDR3 protein: CASSSYGGAEKETQYF
D gene: NA; clone size: NA; J gene: TRBJ2-7; V gene: TRBV14; CDR3 DNA: TGTGCCAGCAGCCAAGTTGGGTCCTACGAGCAGTACTTC; CDR3 protein: CASSQVGSYEQYF
D gene: TRBD2; clone size: few; J gene: TRBJ2-1; V gene: TRBV11-2; CDR3 DNA: TGTGCCAGCAGCTTAGATGGCGGGGCTAGCGGGCTACCTGAGCAGTTCTTC; CDR3 protein: CASSLDGGASGLPEQFF
D gene: NA; clone size: NA; J gene: TRBJ1-2; V gene: TRBV2; CDR3 DNA: TGTGCCAGCAGTGGCGGGACCAGCTATGGCTACACCTTC; CDR3 protein: CASSGGTSYGYTF
D gene: NA; clone size: NA; J gene: TRBJ2-2; V gene: TRBV14; CDR3 DNA: TGTGCCAGCAGCCAAGTTCTAGGCACCGGGGAGCTGTTTTTT; CDR3 protein: CASSQVLGTGELFF
D gene: NA; clone size: NA; J gene: TRBJ2-7; V gene: TRBV7-2; CDR3 DNA: TGTGCCAGCAGCTTTCTAGGAGGACTGACCTACGAGCAGTACTTC; CDR3 protein: CASSFLGGLTYEQYF
D gene: NA; clone size: few; J gene: TRBJ2-5; V gene: TRBV7-2; CDR3 DNA: TGTGCCAGCACCCTTAGTTTGGTGGGTGCGGAGACCCAGTACTTC; CDR3 protein: CASTLSLVGAETQYF
D gene: NA; clone size: many; J gene: TRBJ1-6; V gene: TRBV7-2; CDR3 DNA: TGTGCCAGCAGCTTATTCCAGGGAGGACCCCTCCACTTT; CDR3 protein: CASSLFQGGPLHF
D gene: TRBD2; clone size: many; J gene: TRBJ2-1; V gene: TRBV28; CDR3 DNA: TGTGCCAGCAGTGAAGCCGGACTAGCCCGATCCCCCAATGAGCAGTTCTTC; CDR3 protein: CASSEAGLARSPNEQFF
D gene: TRBD1; clone size: few; J gene: TRBJ1-6; V gene: TRBV10-3; CDR3 DNA: TGTGCCGTCCGGGACAGGGGAGAGTCACCCCTCCACTTT; CDR3 protein: CAVRDRGESPLHF
D gene: NA; clone size: many; J gene: TRBJ2-1; V gene: TRBV20-1; CDR3 DNA: TGCAGTGCTCCCAACCCCCCGAACAATGAGCAGTTCTTC; CDR3 protein: CSAPNPPNNEQFF
D gene: NA; clone size: NA; J gene: TRBJ2-3; V gene: TRBV28; CDR3 DNA: TGTGCCAGCAGGGTCCGGAGCACAGATACGCAGTATTTT; CDR3 protein: CASRVRSTDTQYF
D gene: NA; clone size: many; J gene: TRBJ2-1; V gene: TRBV25-1; CDR3 DNA: TGTGCCAGCACCCCCCCGGCAGGGTATTCCTACAATGAGCAGTTCTTC; CDR3 protein: CASTPPAGYSYNEQFF
D gene: TRBD2; clone size: NA; J gene: TRBJ2-7; V gene: TRBV27; CDR3 DNA: TGTGCCAGCAGTTTCGGGGGGACCACCTACGAGCAGTACTTC; CDR3 protein: CASSFGGTTYEQYF
D gene: NA; clone size: NA; J gene: TRBJ2-7; V gene: TRBV30; CDR3 DNA: TGTGCCTGGACAGATGGCTACGAGCAGTACTTC; CDR3 protein: CAWTDGYEQYF
D gene: NA; clone size: many; J gene: TRBJ2-7; V gene: TRBV11-3; CDR3 DNA: TGTGCCAGCAGCTTTGGAGGGCCGGACGACGAGCAGTACTTC; CDR3 protein: CASSFGGPDDEQYF
D gene: NA; clone size: many; J gene: TRBJ2-7; V gene: TRBV4-2; CDR3 DNA: TGTGCCAGCAGCCAGGACTCCTACGAGCAGTACTTC; CDR3 protein: CASSQDSYEQYF
D gene: TRBD1; clone size: many; J gene: TRBJ1-2; V gene: TRBV24-1; CDR3 DNA: TGTGCCACCAGCCCCCCGGACAGGCAATGCTACACCTTC; CDR3 protein: CATSPPDRQCYTF
D gene: NA; clone size: many; J gene: TRBJ2-3; V gene: TRBV7-9; CDR3 DNA: TGTGCCAGCAGCTTACAGTCGCAGGGGAGCGATACGCAGTATTTT; CDR3 protein: CASSLQSQGSDTQYF
D gene: TRBD2; clone size: many; J gene: TRBJ2-7; V gene: TRBV7-2; CDR3 DNA: TGTGCCAGCAGCTTCCCAGGGAGCGGGGGGGGTTACGAGCAGTACTTC; CDR3 protein: CASSFPGSGGGYEQYF
D gene: NA; clone size: many; J gene: TRBJ1-4; V gene: TRBV25-1; CDR3 DNA: TGTGCCAGCAACAGCCGCAATGAAAAACTGTTTTTT; CDR3 protein: CASNSRNEKLFF
D gene: NA; clone size: NA; J gene: TRBJ2-7; V gene: TRBV10-1; CDR3 DNA: TGCGCCAGCAGTGATCAAGCACACGAGCAGTACTTC; CDR3 protein: CASSDQAHEQYF
D gene: TRBD1; clone size: many; J gene: TRBJ2-6; V gene: TRBV10-2; CDR3 DNA: TGCGCCAGCAGTGCAGGGGGCCTTGGGGCCAACGTCCTGACTTTC; CDR3 protein: CASSAGGLGANVLTF
D gene: TRBD1; clone size: NA; J gene: TRBJ2-7; V gene: TRBV7-6; CDR3 DNA: TGTGCCAGCAGCTTCAGGGACAGGGGTTACGAGCAGTACTTC; CDR3 protein: CASSFRDRGYEQYF
D gene: TRBD1; clone size: NA; J gene: TRBJ2-7; V gene: TRBV27; CDR3 DNA: TGTGCCAGCAGGCGACAGGGGAAGGGCTACGAGCAGTACTTC; CDR3 protein: CASRRQGKGYEQYF
D gene: NA; clone size: many; J gene: TRBJ2-7; V gene: TRBV7-2; CDR3 DNA: TGTGCCAGCAGCTTAAGTGCTGGCTACGAGCAGTACTTC; CDR3 protein: CASSLSAGYEQYF
D gene: TRBD2; clone size: few; J gene: TRBJ2-3; V gene: TRBV28; CDR3 DNA: TGTGCCAGCAGTTCCTCTAGCGGCTCCGTCGATACGCAGTATTTT; CDR3 protein: CASSSSSGSVDTQYF
D gene: TRBD2; clone size: few; J gene: TRBJ2-1; V gene: TRBV20-1; CDR3 DNA: TGCAGTGCTAAACTAGCGGGGGGGCCAATTGAGCAGTTCTTC; CDR3 protein: CSAKLAGGPIEQFF
D gene: NA; clone size: NA; J gene: TRBJ2-7; V gene: TRBV7-2; CDR3 DNA: TGTGGCAGCAGCTTAGCGGTAAGCTCCTACGAGCAGTACTTC; CDR3 protein: CGSSLAVSSYEQYF
D gene: TRBD2; clone size: few; J gene: TRBJ2-2; V gene: TRBV20-1; CDR3 DNA: TGCAGTGCTAGAGATCCGGCTAGCGGGAGGGAAGGGACCGGGGAGCTGTTTTTT; CDR3 protein: CSARDPASGREGTGELFF
D gene: NA; clone size: few; J gene: TRBJ1-6; V gene: TRBV9; CDR3 DNA: TGTGCCAGCAGCGTAGCTTCACAGGGTGGCGAGGGTAATTCACCCCTCCACTTT; CDR3 protein: CASSVASQGGEGNSPLHF